This TCR beta chain was sequenced in a study of cytomegalovirus exposure and HLA in healthy donors. Study summary: Out of 150 million to 200 million T cells, an earlier analysis found 117 million unique TCR beta sequences in total. Study conclusions and caveats: Later, an analysis showed that TCR beta chains associated with HLA were more clonally expanded than others that were equally common. A missense variant in DCLRE1C was later tied to TCR beta V- and J-gene trimming.

Regarding this clone: Its target is not known.

Researchers ran the PCR with 60 Vbeta and 13 Jbeta primers. Sequencing was performed with immunoSEQ multiplex PCR; in TCRdb, only in-frame clones are kept and a portion is missing. Altogether about 160,000 clones are present, roughly four fifths being singletons, with the ten largest covering about 10%. The material sequenced was PBMCs. The receptor comes from a man over 45 in good health and CMV-seropositive.

This CDR3 is CASSQDGTGGEKLFF. In nucleotides, the CDR3 is TGCGCCAGCAGCCAAGATGGCACAGGGGGTGAAAAACTGTTTTTT. The rearrangement joins TRBV4-1 to TRBJ1-4; the match to TRBD1 covers 8 bases. The germline gives CDR1 MGHRA, CDR2 YSYEKL. The CDR3 totals 15 residues. The junction had 4 bases not matched to a gene; V was cut back by 0 bases and J by 7 bases.